This T cell receptor (beta chain) was sequenced during a study of OX40 agonist ivuxolimab in advanced cancers. On this clone itself: This sample also contains other DNA sequences that code for the same CDR3.

Clones were read by immunoSEQ multiplex PCR, and TCRdb kept only the in-frame ones, dropping some. The data hold approximately 40,000 clones, with 88% observed a single time. The CDR3 totals 14 residues. Looked up from germline, CDR1 is MNHEY and CDR2 is SMNVEV (reference sequence). V lost 2 bases and J 1 base, leaving 6 bases between the germline ends. This receptor was obtained from an adult with an advanced solid tumor such as melanoma, head and neck, liver or kidney cancer. Source: CD4+ or CD8+ T cells sorted from blood, taken in a trial of the OX40 agonist ivuxolimab. The chain recombines TRBV27 with TRBJ1-5; unclear D gene. CDR3 in DNA: TGTGCCAGCAGTTTAGGCCAGAGCAATCAGCCCCAGCATTTT. Translating gives CASSLGQSNQPQHF.